This entry describes one T cell receptor (beta chain). The antigen it binds to is not known. No quality values exist for individual bases; no much larger clone is one base distant. This record comes from a study of Ad26.COV2.S vaccination and SARS-CoV-2 variants (TCRdb year 2021). For the study in its entirety: Vaccine-arm donors were drawn from COV1001, a multicentre, randomized, double-blind, placebo-controlled phase I-IIa trial of Ad26.COV2.S in healthy adults. Trial participants were randomized into five groups of five, in which low-dose or high-dose Ad26.COV2.S was given once or twice, or placebo was given on both occasions. Ad26.COV2.S was administered intramuscularly at a dose of 5x10^10 or 1x10^11 viral particles, either as one shot or as two shots given 56 days apart. Blinding of investigators to trial group allocation was maintained during experiments and outcome assessment. The TCR-sequenced set comprised about 32 samples: some 19 Ad26.COV2.S vaccine recipients, 5 placebo recipients and 8 SARS-CoV-2 convalescent individuals. TCRbeta repertoire sequencing served as the tool for gauging how specific and how broad the SARS-CoV-2-reactive T cell receptors were following Ad26.COV2.S vaccination.

The sample's treatment or condition label, decoded: roughly 19 received Ad26.COV2.S at low or high dose, single or two shots; 5 received placebo; per-sample allocation not given. Repertoires of vaccine and placebo recipients were sequenced from samples collected on day 63 after the first injection. In Cohort 1b, about 25 adults aged 18-55 years were enrolled at a single site in Boston, USA, between 29 July and 7 August 2020. Ad26.COV2.S consisted of a replication-incompetent adenovirus type 26 vector by which a prefusion-stabilized SARS-CoV-2 spike protein from the original Wuhan strain was expressed. General study outcomes and caveats: Substantial breadth of spike-specific CD8+ and CD4+ T cell responses was reported after vaccination. Higher spike-specific TCR breadth was observed in Ad26.COV2.S recipients than in placebo recipients (P = 0.0014). Comparable non-spike TCR breadth was observed between vaccine and placebo recipients, consistent with only spike being contained in the vaccine. The study was not powered to compare responses between vaccine doses or regimens. The authors noted that total T cell responses may have been underestimated by the TCR breadth and depth analyses.

TCRbeta CDR3 regions were sequenced with the immunoSEQ Assay. After extraction, genomic DNA underwent amplification by bias-controlled multiplex PCR, followed by high-throughput sequencing. The original methods were these. Collapsing and filtering of sequences were performed to quantify the absolute abundance of each unique TCRbeta CDR3 region. T cell fraction was estimated by normalization of TCRbeta template counts to usable DNA, with usable DNA being measured through amplification of reference genes present in all nucleated cells. Repertoire TCRs were annotated as SARS-CoV-2-specific when V gene, CDR3 amino acid sequence and J gene were exactly matched to a known reactive TCR set. The reference SARS-CoV-2 TCR set was derived from MIRA and filtered for enrichment in COVID-19-positive ImmuneCODE repertoires, a step that removed public or cross-reactive TCRs. Using the MIRA antigens, annotated TCRs were further analysed by specific ORF or by position within an ORF. Breadth was defined as the number of annotated unique rearrangements divided by the total number of unique productive rearrangements, and depth was defined as the summed frequency of the annotated unique rearrangements. TCR breadth was compared between groups using two-sided Wilcoxon rank-sum tests. This is the immuneACCESS table as TCRdb keeps it, with only in-frame sequences that have V and J called. A part of the clones is gone; compared with another copy, unresolved V genes explain less than half, and the rest is unexplained. V and J calls plus clone size are reproduced from that table; the DNA served to infer D and trimming. The table for this sample lists fewer than 400,000 clones; approximately 87% of them were counted only once. The ten largest make up roughly 6% of the sample.

The material sequenced was peripheral blood, taken in a trial of Ad26.COV2.S vaccine versus placebo. This clonotype originated in a person aged 18-65 years who received the Ad26.COV2.S COVID-19 vaccine or a placebo.

DNA sequence: TGTGCCAGCAGTTGGCAGGGGGAAATCAATCAGCCCCAGCATTTT. Its protein reads: CASSWQGEINQPQHF. The sequence links TRBV27 to TRBJ1-5, and 7 bases in between align with TRBD1. V trim: 4 bases; J trim: 3 bases; unmatched bases: 6. The CDR3 has 15 amino acids, counting the end cysteine and phenylalanine. Only CDR3 DNA remains: 45 bases, in frame from the first base. Reading the germline V gene (reference sequence) gives CDR1 MNHEY and CDR2 SMNVEV.